Shown below are 23 T cell receptor beta chains from a single sample sequenced in a study of blood T cell repertoires in COVID-19. Data came from immunoSEQ multiplex PCR; TCRdb stores just in-frame clones and leaves some out. The profile covers approximately 330,000 clones, with roughly nine tenths appearing a single time and less than 9.5% taken by the ten largest. The source material was PBMCs or T cells enriched from blood (not recorded which). The source of these receptors is a woman younger than 45 who had recovered from COVID-19.

The V and J genes are TRBV28 and TRBJ2-7; 9 bases map to TRBD2. The germline CDR1 and CDR2 sequences are MDHEN and SYDVKM. CDR3 length: 15 residues. The junction had 9 bases not matched to a gene; V was cut back by 6 bases and J by 3 bases. The CDR3 region has the DNA TGTGCCAGCAGAGCACCGGGACTAGCAAACTACGAGCAGTACTTC. This translates into CASRAPGLANYEQYF. The whole variable domain, remainder taken from reference TRBV28 and TRBJ2-7, is DVKVTQSSRYLVKRTGEKVFLECVQDMDHENMFWYRQDPGLGLRLIYFSYDVKMKEKGDIPEGYSVSREKKERFSLILESASTNQTSMYLCASRAPGLANYEQYFGPGTRLTVT.

The chain couples TRBV5-6 to TRBJ1-1, with a weak D call TRBD1 (6 bases). Germline V lookup: CDR1 SGHDT, CDR2 YYEEEE. Trimming pared 4 bases from V and 1 base from J, leaving 14 bases between. The CDR3 spans 15 residues. CDR3 nucleotides: TGTGCCAGCAGCATATATCCAGGGGCGAACACTGAAGCTTTCTTT. Encoded protein: CASSIYPGANTEAFF.

This chain links TRBV2 with TRBJ1-6; D unresolved. Trimming took off 8 bases at V and 7 bases at J, with 18 bases between the two ends. From germline, CDR1 is SNHLY and CDR2 FYNNEI. The CDR3 has 15 amino acids. The CDR3 is CASLVWQTANSPLHF. The CDR3 nucleotides are TGTGCCAGCCTGGTTTGGCAAACAGCAAATTCACCCCTCCACTTT.

A single count supports this clone. This rearrangement joins TRBV7-6 to TRBJ2-2, with 12 nucleotides matching TRBD2. The CDR3 has 20 amino acids. In germline, CDR1 is SGHVS, CDR2 FNYEAQ. V gave up 0 bases and J gave up 2 bases; unmatched junction bases: 10. CDR3 nucleotide sequence: TGTGCCAGCAGCTTAGCCAGAACTCTAGCGGGAGGGGTAAACACCGGGGAGCTGTTTTTT. Its translation: CASSLARTLAGGVNTGELFF.

The rearrangement links TRBV27 to TRBJ2-7; D may be TRBD1 (5 bases). The V and J ends lost 4 bases and 1 base respectively, with 11 bases between them. The CDR3 has 14 residues. Germline V gene data show CDR1 as MNHEY and CDR2 as SMNVEV (reference sequence). The CDR3 is CASSYWGPSYEQYF. The DNA for the CDR3 is TGTGCCAGCAGTTACTGGGGCCCGTCCTACGAGCAGTACTTC.

The chain has TRBV18 and TRBJ2-5; D may be TRBD1 (6 bases). V lost 5 bases to trimming and J lost 4 bases, with 17 bases between them. Germline V lookup: CDR1 KGHSH, CDR2 LQKENI. This CDR3 region has 15 residues. The CDR3 nucleotides are TGTGCCAGCTCAGCGTCGGTGGGGGCAGGAGAGACCCAGTACTTC. Translating gives CASSASVGAGETQYF. The variable domain in full, with the rest retrieved from reference TRBV18 and TRBJ2-5, is NAGVMQNPRHLVRRRGQEARLRCSPMKGHSHVYWYRQLPEEGLKFMVYLQKENIIDESGMPKERFSAEFPKEGPSILRIQQVVRGDSAAYFCASSASVGAGETQYFGPGTRLLVL.

The chain is built from TRBV12-3 or TRBV12-4 and TRBJ2-2; D unclear. Trimming took off 7 bases at V and 6 bases at J, with 9 bases between the two ends. The CDR3 has 12 amino acids. CDR3 sequence reads: CASNNPPGELFF. DNA for the CDR3: TGTGCCAGCAACAATCCCCCCGGGGAGCTGTTTTTT.

The chain links TRBV10-2 to TRBJ2-3, with TRBD2 identical over 8 bases. V lost 5 bases to trimming and J lost 5 bases; unmatched junction nucleotides: 18. The CDR3 contains 18 residues. Germline V gene lookup returns CDR1 WSHSY and CDR2 SAAADI. The CDR3 nucleotides read TGCGCCAGCAGTCGTTCGCGTCCCGGGGGGGGCGAGGTAGATACGCAGTATTTT. Amino acids: CASSRSRPGGGEVDTQYF.

The V call is TRBV28, the J call TRBJ2-7; D possibly corresponds to TRBD2 (5 bases). Trimming left V 7 bases short and J 7 bases short, with 20 bases between. The CDR3 is 14 residues long. CDR1 MDHEN and CDR2 SYDVKM come from the germline V gene. CDR3 sequence (DNA): TGTGCCAGCACCCCAAGCGGCCAAGCGTGGGAGCAGTACTTC. Translating it yields CASTPSGQAWEQYF.

The rearrangement uses TRBV6-5 and TRBJ1-2; a possible D gene is TRBD1 (6 bases). The CDR3 is 14 residues long. Germline V gene data show CDR1 as MNHEY and CDR2 as SVGAGI. Trimming removed 3 bases at V and 2 bases at J, with 10 bases between. The CDR3: CASSYTDRNYGYTF. The CDR3 region has the DNA TGTGCCAGCAGTTATACGGACAGAAACTATGGCTACACCTTC.

The chain uses TRBV7-3 and TRBJ1-3; 9 nucleotides agree with TRBD1. CDR1 and CDR2 (germline): SGHTA, FQGTGA. The CDR3 is made up of 13 amino acids. With 5 bases clipped from V and 11 bases from J, the junction kept 7 bases outside the gene matches. The CDR3 reads CASSLGQGRPIYF. CDR3 bases: TGTGCCAGCAGCCTCGGACAGGGGAGACCCATATATTTT. The variable domain in full, completed from reference TRBV7-3 and TRBJ1-3, reads GAGVSQTPSNKVTEKGKYVELRCDPISGHTALYWYRQSLGQGPEFLIYFQGTGAADDSGLPNDRFFAVRPEGSVSTLKIQRTERGDSAVYLCASSLGQGRPIYFGEGSWLTVV.

This chain connects TRBV27 to TRBJ1-1, with D uncertain. Germline V gives CDR1 MNHEY, CDR2 SMNVEV (reference sequence). This CDR3 contains 13 residues. V was clipped by 8 bases and J by 8 bases, with 18 bases between them. CDR3 sequence: CASGEGVDVEAFF. In nucleotides, the CDR3 is TGTGCCAGCGGAGAGGGCGTGGATGTCGAAGCTTTCTTT.

The genes are TRBV5-6 and TRBJ2-2; tentatively, D is TRBD1 (5 bases). Germline CDR1 and CDR2: SGHDT and YYEEEE. V lost 0 bases, J lost 7 bases, and 10 bases lay in between. This CDR3 contains 14 residues. This CDR3 is CASSLGQGIGELFF. As DNA, the CDR3 is TGTGCCAGCAGCTTGGGGCAGGGAATCGGGGAGCTGTTTTTT.

The chain recombines TRBV7-9 with TRBJ2-7; 7 bases fit TRBD1. CDR3 length: 15 residues. Trimming took 5 bases from V and 0 from J; bases not matched to a gene: 7. Germline CDR1 reads SEHNR; CDR2 reads FQNEAQ (reference sequence). CDR3 sequence reads: CASSVPGQSSYEQYF. CDR3 nucleotide sequence: TGTGCCAGCAGCGTTCCGGGACAGAGCTCCTACGAGCAGTACTTC.

The J gene is TRBJ1-1, the V gene TRBV30; perhaps TRBD1 as D (5 bases). The CDR3 consists of 12 residues. Germline loops: CDR1 GTSNPN, CDR2 SVGIG (reference sequence). V lost 0 bases and J 4 bases, leaving 6 bases between the germline ends. The CDR3 sequence: CAWSVQVTEAFF. DNA of the CDR3: TGTGCCTGGAGTGTACAGGTCACTGAAGCTTTCTTT.

The V and J genes are TRBV2 and TRBJ2-3, with TRBD2 identical over 15 bases. There are 18 residues in the CDR3. Germline V CDR1 and CDR2: SNHLY, FYNNEI. Trimming cost V 3 bases and J 2 bases; bases outside gene matches: 6. As DNA, the CDR3 is TGTGCCAGCAGTGACCCGGGACTAGCGGGAGGCTTCACAGATACGCAGTATTTT. Translating gives CASSDPGLAGGFTDTQYF. Full variable domain (rest looked up from reference TRBV2 and TRBJ2-3): EPEVTQTPSHQVTQMGQEVILRCVPISNHLYFYWYRQILGQKVEFLVSFYNNEISEKSEIFDDQFSVERPDGSNFTLKIRSTKLEDSAMYFCASSDPGLAGGFTDTQYFGPGTRLTVL.

The chain carries TRBV19 and TRBJ2-3; TRBD1 aligns across 8 bases. CDR3 length equals 15 residues. V gave up 6 bases and J gave up 5 bases; unmatched junction bases: 10. The germline gives CDR1 LNHDA, CDR2 SQIVND (reference sequence). CDR3 region: CASSPLDRVEDTQYF. Here the CDR3 DNA reads TGTGCCAGTAGCCCCCTGGACAGGGTTGAAGATACGCAGTATTTT. The variable domain in full, completed from reference TRBV19 and TRBJ2-3, reads DGGITQSPKYLFRKEGQNVTLSCEQNLNHDAMYWYRQDPGQGLRLIYYSQIVNDFQKGDIAEGYSVSREKKESFPLTVTSAQKNPTAFYLCASSPLDRVEDTQYFGPGTRLTVL.

This sequence joins TRBV4-1 and TRBJ2-2, with a possible D match to TRBD1 (6 bases). Germline CDR1 reads MGHRA; CDR2 reads YSYEKL. The CDR3 loop spans 15 amino acids. With 3 bases removed from V and 5 bases from J, the gap between germline ends came to 13 bases. The CDR3 DNA reads TGCGCCAGCAGCCAGGGGGCTCGGGGTACCGGGGAGCTGTTTTTT. It encodes CASSQGARGTGELFF.

This clone has just one count. J is TRBJ2-1 and V is TRBV21-1; the DNA was not compared with TRBD2, the D call given in the table. TRBV21-1 is a listed pseudogene. CDR3 length: 16 amino acids. The CDR3 DNA reads as TGTGCCAGCATGTGGGGGGGGGACTCCTCCCGTGATGAGCAGTTCTTC. Its translation: CASMWGGDSSRDEQFF.

The rearrangement links TRBV6-5 to TRBJ2-7; 7 nucleotides line up with TRBD1. Germline-derived CDR1 and CDR2 are MNHEY and SVGAGI. The CDR3 extends over 14 amino acids. With 6 bases clipped from V and 3 bases from J, the junction kept 8 bases outside the gene matches. The DNA for the CDR3 is TGTGCCAGCAGCTCACGAACAGGGGACTACGAGCAGTACTTC. It specifies CASSSRTGDYEQYF.

The rearrangement uses TRBV28 and TRBJ2-7; TRBD1 aligns across 7 bases. Germline V gives CDR1 MDHEN, CDR2 SYDVKM. The junction had 11 bases not matched to a gene; V was cut back by 3 bases and J by 6 bases. The CDR3 spans 15 residues. This CDR3 reads CASSLGPDRVGEQYF. CDR3 DNA sequence: TGTGCCAGCAGTTTGGGCCCTGACAGGGTGGGCGAGCAGTACTTC.

J is TRBJ2-2 and V is TRBV25-1; tentatively, D is TRBD1 (6 bases). This CDR3 has 15 residues. Trimming stripped 1 base from V and 7 bases from J, with 13 bases between. CDR1 is MGHDK, CDR2 SYGVNS, per germline. Written as DNA, the CDR3 is TGTGCCAGCAGTGAATTCACAGGGCTGGGCGGGGAGCTGTTTTTT. Encoded protein: CASSEFTGLGGELFF.

The V gene is TRBV6-5, the J gene TRBJ2-7, with 9 bases identical to TRBD1. Germline V gene lookup returns CDR1 MNHEY and CDR2 SVGAGI. V lost 0 bases to trimming and J lost 5 bases; unmatched junction nucleotides: 5. This CDR3 spans 15 amino acids. The DNA for the CDR3 is TGTGCCAGCAGTTACTCTCGACAGGGGGGCCACGAGCAGTACTTC. This encodes CASSYSRQGGHEQYF.